The 5 T cell receptor beta chains presented below share a single source sample, sequenced in a study of control samples from healthy donors and cancer patients. Sequencing was performed with immunoSEQ multiplex PCR; in TCRdb, only in-frame clones are kept and a portion is missing. The table records some 410,000 clones, 75% to 95% of them present only once. Material: PBMCs. These receptor sequences come from a man aged 35-49 years with head and neck cancer.

The rearrangement uses TRBV9 and TRBJ2-2, with D perhaps TRBD1 (6 bases). Trimming shortened V by 0 bases and J by 9 bases, and 18 bases separated the two germline ends. Germline CDR1 is SGDLS and CDR2 is YYNGEE. The CDR3 sequence is 16 residues long. In nucleotides, the CDR3 is TGTGCCAGCAGCGTAGGTGGGGGCGCCTCGGTCAGGGAGCTGTTTTTT. Translating it yields CASSVGGGASVRELFF.

Regarding this clone: The same CDR3 arises from other DNA sequences in this sample as well. The V gene is TRBV5-1, the J gene TRBJ1-1, with D perhaps matching TRBD1 (5 bases). Trimming pared 8 bases from V and 1 base from J, leaving 15 bases between. The CDR3 runs to 14 residues. Germline assignment: CDR1 SGHRS and CDR2 YFSETQ. The CDR3 spells CASSQGTENTEAFF. CDR3 coding DNA: TGCGCCAGTAGCCAAGGGACGGAGAACACTGAAGCTTTCTTT. Full variable domain (rest looked up from reference TRBV5-1 and TRBJ1-1): KAGVTQTPRYLIKTRGQQVTLSCSPISGHRSVSWYQQTPGQGLQFLFEYFSETQRNKGNFPGRFSGRQFSNSRSEMNVSTLELGDSALYLCASSQGTENTEAFFGQGTRLTVV.

J is TRBJ2-3 and V is TRBV10-1; tentative D call: TRBD2 (5 bases). The V end was cut by 4 bases, the J end by 6 bases, with 11 bases between. The CDR3 consists of 13 residues. Germline CDR1 reads WNHNN; CDR2 reads SYGVQD (reference sequence). As DNA, the CDR3 is TGCGCCAGCAGTGGCTCATGGAGGGATACGCAGTATTTT. Translating it yields CASSGSWRDTQYF.

This clone showed up just a few times. V usage is TRBV6-6 and J usage is TRBJ1-5; D gene unclear. Germline CDR1 and CDR2: MNHNY and SVGAGI (reference sequence). There are 13 residues in the CDR3. V lost 2 bases to trimming and J lost 6 bases, with 8 bases between them. The CDR3 protein is CASSYGIGQPQHF. The CDR3 coding sequence is TGTGCCAGCAGTTACGGGATCGGTCAGCCCCAGCATTTT.

This chain uses TRBV27 with TRBJ2-7; TRBD1 aligns across 12 bases. The CDR3 has 15 residues. V lost 7 bases, J lost 4 bases, and 8 bases stayed unmatched. The germline gives CDR1 MNHEY, CDR2 SMNVEV (reference sequence). The CDR3: CASKLGTGGSYEQYF. The CDR3 nucleotides are TGTGCCAGCAAGCTCGGGACAGGGGGCTCGTACGAGCAGTACTTC.